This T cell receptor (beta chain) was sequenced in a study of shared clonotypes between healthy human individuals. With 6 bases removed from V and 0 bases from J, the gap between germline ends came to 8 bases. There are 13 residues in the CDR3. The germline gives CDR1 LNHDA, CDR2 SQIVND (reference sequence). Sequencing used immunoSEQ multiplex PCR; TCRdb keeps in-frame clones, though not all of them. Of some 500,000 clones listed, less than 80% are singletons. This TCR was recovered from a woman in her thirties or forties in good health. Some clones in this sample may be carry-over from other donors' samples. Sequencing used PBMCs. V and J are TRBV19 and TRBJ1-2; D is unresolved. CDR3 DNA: TGTGCCAGTAGCAGGACCACTAACTATGGCTACACCTTC. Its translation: CASSRTTNYGYTF.